The subject of this entry is one TCR beta chain. A junction end diverges from the germline sequence, so it may reflect a read error. The sample belongs to a study of blood T cells in healthy people across ages. The amount of total RNA extracted per sample was at least 5.5 micrograms. Through a sample-barcoded 5' primer and a J-beta primer mix, a second PCR was run for roughly 7 to 12 cycles. TCRdb redid the calling of the 5' RACE reads with MiXCR, one entry per CDR3 protein. The repertoire holds around 1,500,000 distinct CDR3 sequences, with roughly 40% as singletons. This TCR derives from a woman aged 18 to 35 in good health. Sequencing was carried out using blood.

CDR3 sequence reads: CARSLSGTKWETQYF. As DNA, the CDR3 is TGTGCCCGCAGCTTGTCGGGGACTAAATGGGAGACCCAGTACTTC. The rearrangement joins TRBV5-6 to TRBJ2-7; 7 bases agree with TRBD2. TRBJ2-5 explains the end of the DNA better; the J call may be wrong. Germline V gene sequence: CDR1 SGHDT, CDR2 YYEEEE. The CDR3 totals 15 residues.